What follows are 5 T cell receptor beta chains derived from one specimen sequenced in a study of blood T cell repertoires in COVID-19. Data came from immunoSEQ multiplex PCR; TCRdb stores just in-frame clones and leaves some out. This table has roughly 300,000 clones, 88% appearing once. Material for sequencing was peripheral blood. The receptors come from a man between 18 and 35 years old with active or convalescent COVID-19.

This sequence joins TRBV6-2 or TRBV6-3 and TRBJ2-7; TRBD2 matches 9 bases. V lost 2 bases, J lost 2 bases, and 4 bases stayed unmatched. The CDR3 length is 15 residues. The V gene's germline CDR1 is MNHEY and CDR2 SVGEGT. The CDR3 loop reads CASSYPAGGPYEQYF. In DNA form, the CDR3 reads TGTGCCAGCAGTTACCCGGCGGGGGGGCCCTACGAGCAGTACTTC.

V gene TRBV6-5 combines with J gene TRBJ1-6; 9 nucleotides line up with TRBD1. V lost 5 bases to trimming and J lost 10 bases; unmatched junction nucleotides: 9. The CDR3 totals 15 residues. The V gene's germline CDR1 is MNHEY and CDR2 SVGAGI. The CDR3 sequence is CASSIRTGVGSPLHF. The CDR3 DNA sequence: TGTGCCAGCAGTATTCGGACAGGGGTAGGATCACCCCTCCACTTT.

This chain connects TRBV9 to TRBJ1-1; D perhaps matches TRBD1 (5 bases). CDR1 is SGDLS, CDR2 YYNGEE, per germline. CDR3 length: 14 residues. The germline V and J ends were trimmed by 6 bases and 1 base, with 13 bases remaining between them. This CDR3 reads CASTPGDRNTEAFF. The CDR3 coding sequence is TGTGCCAGCACACCTGGAGACAGGAACACTGAAGCTTTCTTT.

J is TRBJ2-1 and V is TRBV5-4; the D gene is possibly TRBD1 (6 bases). The CDR3 is 14 residues long. Between the trimmed V and J ends, which lost 7 bases and 5 bases, there was a span of 16 bases. The germline V gene has CDR1 SGHNT and CDR2 YYREEE (reference sequence). The CDR3, as DNA: TGTGCCAGCCATGGCGCTGGGGGCAACAATGAGCAGTTCTTC. This translates into CASHGAGGNNEQFF.

This chain connects TRBV11-2 to TRBJ1-4; 7 positions agree with TRBD1. The ends lost 0 bases at V and 6 bases at J; junction bases unmatched: 10. Germline V gene lookup returns CDR1 SGHAT and CDR2 FQNNGV. The CDR3 is made up of 17 amino acids. The CDR3 nucleotides are TGTGCCAGCAGCTTAGACCAAGGGACAGCCCTACATGAAAAACTGTTTTTT. This encodes CASSLDQGTALHEKLFF.